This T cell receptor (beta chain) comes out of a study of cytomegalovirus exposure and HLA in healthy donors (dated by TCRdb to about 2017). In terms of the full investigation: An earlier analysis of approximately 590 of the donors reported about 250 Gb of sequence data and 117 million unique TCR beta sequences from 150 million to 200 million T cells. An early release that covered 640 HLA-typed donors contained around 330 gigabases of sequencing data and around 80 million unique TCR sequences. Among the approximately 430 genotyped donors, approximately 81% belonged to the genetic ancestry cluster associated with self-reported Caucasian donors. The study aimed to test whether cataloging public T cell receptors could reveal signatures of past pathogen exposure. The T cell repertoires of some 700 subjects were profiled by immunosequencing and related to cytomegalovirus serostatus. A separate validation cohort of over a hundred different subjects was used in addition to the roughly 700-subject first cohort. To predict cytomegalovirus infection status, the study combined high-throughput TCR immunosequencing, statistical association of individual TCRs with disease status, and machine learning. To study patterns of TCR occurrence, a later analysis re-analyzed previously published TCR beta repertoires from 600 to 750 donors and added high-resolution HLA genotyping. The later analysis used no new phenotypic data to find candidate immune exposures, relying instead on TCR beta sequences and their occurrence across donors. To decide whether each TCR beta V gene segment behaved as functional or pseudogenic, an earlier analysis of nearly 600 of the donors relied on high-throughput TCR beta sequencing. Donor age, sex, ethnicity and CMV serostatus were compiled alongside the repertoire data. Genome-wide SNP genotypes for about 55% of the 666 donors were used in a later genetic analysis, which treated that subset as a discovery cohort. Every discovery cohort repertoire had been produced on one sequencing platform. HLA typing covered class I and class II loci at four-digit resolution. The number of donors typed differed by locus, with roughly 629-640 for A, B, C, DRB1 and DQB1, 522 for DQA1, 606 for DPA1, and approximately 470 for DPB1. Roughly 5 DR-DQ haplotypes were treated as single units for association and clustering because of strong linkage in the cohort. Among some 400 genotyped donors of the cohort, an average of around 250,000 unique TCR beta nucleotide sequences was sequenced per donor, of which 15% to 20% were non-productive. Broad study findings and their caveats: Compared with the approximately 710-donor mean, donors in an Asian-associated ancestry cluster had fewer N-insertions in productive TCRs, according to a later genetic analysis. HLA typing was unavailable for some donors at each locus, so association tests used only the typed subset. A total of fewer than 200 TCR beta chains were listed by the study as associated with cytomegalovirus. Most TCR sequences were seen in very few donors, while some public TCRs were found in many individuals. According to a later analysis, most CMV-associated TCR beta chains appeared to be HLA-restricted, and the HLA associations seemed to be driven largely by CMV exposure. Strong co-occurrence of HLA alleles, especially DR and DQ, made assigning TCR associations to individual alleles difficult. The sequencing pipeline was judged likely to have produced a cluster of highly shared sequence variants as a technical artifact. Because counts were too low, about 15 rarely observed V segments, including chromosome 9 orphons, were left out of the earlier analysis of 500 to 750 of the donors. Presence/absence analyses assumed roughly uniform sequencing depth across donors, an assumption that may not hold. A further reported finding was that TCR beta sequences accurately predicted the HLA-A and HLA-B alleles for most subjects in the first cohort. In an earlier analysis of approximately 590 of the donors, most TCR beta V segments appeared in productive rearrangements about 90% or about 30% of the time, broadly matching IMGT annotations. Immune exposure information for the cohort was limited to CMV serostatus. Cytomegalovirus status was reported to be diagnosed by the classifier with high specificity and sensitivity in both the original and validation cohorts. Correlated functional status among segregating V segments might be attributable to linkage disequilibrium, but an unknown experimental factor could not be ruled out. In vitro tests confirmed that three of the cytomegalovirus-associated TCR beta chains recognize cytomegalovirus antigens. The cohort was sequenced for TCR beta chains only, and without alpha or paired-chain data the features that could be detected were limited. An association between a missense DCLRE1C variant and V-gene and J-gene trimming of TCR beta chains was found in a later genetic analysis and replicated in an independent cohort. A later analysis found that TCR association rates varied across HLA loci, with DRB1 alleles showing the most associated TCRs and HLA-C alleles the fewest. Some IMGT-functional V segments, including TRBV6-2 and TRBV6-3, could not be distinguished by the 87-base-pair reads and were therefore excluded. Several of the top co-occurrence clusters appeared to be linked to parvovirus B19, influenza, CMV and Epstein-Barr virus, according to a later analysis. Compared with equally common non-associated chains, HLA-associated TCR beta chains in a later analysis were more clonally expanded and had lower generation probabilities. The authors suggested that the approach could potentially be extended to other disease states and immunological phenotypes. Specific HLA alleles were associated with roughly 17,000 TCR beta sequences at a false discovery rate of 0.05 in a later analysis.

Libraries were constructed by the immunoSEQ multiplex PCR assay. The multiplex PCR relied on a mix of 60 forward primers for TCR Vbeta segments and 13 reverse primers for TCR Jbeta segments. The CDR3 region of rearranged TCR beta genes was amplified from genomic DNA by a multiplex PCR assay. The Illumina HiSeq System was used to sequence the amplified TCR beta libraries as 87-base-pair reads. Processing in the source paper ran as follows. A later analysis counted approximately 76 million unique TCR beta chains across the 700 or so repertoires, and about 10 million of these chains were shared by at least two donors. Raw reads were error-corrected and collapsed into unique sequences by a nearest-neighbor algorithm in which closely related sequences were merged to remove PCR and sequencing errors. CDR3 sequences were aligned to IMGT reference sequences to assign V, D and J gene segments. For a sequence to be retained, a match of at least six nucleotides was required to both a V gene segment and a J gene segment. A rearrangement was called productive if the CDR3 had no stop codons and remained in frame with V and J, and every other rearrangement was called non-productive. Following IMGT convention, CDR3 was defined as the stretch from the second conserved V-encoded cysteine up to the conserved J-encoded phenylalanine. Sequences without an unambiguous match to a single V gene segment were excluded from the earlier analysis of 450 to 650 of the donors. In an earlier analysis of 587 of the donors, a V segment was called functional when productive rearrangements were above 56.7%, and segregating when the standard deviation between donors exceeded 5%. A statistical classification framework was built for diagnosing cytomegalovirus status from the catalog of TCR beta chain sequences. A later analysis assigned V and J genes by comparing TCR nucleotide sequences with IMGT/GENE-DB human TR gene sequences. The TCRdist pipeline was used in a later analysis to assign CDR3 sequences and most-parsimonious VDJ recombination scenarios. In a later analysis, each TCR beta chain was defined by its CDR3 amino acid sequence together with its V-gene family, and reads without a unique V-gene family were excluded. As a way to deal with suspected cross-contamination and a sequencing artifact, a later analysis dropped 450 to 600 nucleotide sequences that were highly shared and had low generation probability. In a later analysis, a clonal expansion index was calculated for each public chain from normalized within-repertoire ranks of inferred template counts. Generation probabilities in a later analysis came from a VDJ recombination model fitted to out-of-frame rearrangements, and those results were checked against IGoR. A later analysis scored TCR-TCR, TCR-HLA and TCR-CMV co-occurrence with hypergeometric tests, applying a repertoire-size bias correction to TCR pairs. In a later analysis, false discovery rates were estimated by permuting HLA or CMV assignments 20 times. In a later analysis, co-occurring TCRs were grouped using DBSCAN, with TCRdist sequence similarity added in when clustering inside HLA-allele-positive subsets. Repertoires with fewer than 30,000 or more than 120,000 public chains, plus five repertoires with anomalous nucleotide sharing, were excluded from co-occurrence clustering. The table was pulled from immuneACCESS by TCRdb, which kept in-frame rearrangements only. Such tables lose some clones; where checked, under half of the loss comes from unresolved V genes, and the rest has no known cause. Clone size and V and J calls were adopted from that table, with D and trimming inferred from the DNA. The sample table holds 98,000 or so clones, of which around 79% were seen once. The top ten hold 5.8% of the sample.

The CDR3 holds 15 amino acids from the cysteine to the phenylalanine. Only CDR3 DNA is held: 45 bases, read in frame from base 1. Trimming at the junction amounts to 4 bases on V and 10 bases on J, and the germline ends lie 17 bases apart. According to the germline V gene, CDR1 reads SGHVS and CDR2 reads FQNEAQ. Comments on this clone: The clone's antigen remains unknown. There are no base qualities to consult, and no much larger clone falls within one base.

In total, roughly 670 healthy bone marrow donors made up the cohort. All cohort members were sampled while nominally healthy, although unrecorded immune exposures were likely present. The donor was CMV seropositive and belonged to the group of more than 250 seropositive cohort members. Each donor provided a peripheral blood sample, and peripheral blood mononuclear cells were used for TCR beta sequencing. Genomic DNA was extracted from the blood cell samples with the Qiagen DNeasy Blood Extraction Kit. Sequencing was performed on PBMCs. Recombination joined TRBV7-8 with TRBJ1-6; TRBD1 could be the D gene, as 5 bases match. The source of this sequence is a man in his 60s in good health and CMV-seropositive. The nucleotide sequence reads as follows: TGTGCCAGCAGCTGGTCAGGGTCGGTAGGATCACCCCTCCACTTT. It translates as CASSWSGSVGSPLHF.